The T cell receptor beta chain under discussion was sequenced for a study of CD8 T cells in Susac syndrome (dated by TCRdb to between 2017 and 2020). Regarding the research as a whole: The study used repertoire sequencing to test whether antigen drove CD8+ T cell activation and differentiation in Susac syndrome. General study outcomes and caveats: The study acknowledged that relatively few individuals were included in the TCR sequencing and HLA analysis.

RNA was extracted using the RNeasy kit, and roughly 0.5 to 1 microgram was reverse transcribed with random hexamers. The immunoSEQ multiplex PCR assay, which covers 54 Vbeta and 13 Jbeta segments, was used to amplify TCR beta CDR3 regions. PCR amplification bias was corrected by using a synthetic template baseline for primer optimization and computational correction. The source study handled its data this way. Only productive sequences were kept, with reads annotated to V, D and J genes according to IMGT and analyzed in immunoSEQ Analyzer. To calculate clonality, Shannon entropy was normalized by log2 of the number of productive unique sequences and then subtracted from one. Public and private clones were assessed among the 100 most prevalent clones of each patient and control. Susac-specific clones were defined as absent from healthy and MS cohorts, over a thousand published viral clones and other ImmuneACCESS disease sequences. Through fastp at Q25 and MiXCR, TCRdb rebuilt clones from the public reads, retaining in-frame beta chains. For every CDR3 protein sequence, its rows merge into one entry that carries the most common genes and DNA. Here the V and J calls rest on TCRdb's processing, not on the authors' analysis. In all, the sample holds over 130,000 distinct CDR3 sequences, and 85% to 95% of those were seen once. The top ten hold over 0.1% of the sample.

Sequences DFQATT (CDR1) and SNEGSKA (CDR2) are obtained from the germline V gene (reference sequence). Relative to germline, V is 0 bases shorter and J is 13 bases shorter, with 12 bases between their ends. The CDR3 covers 11 residues, taking in both the cysteine and the phenylalanine. Only CDR3 DNA remains: 33 bases, in frame from the first base. Turning to this clonotype: Its antigen is still unknown. No qualities accompany the bases; no much larger clone lies one base away.

Peripheral blood CD8+ and CD4+ T cells from healthy donors, Susac syndrome patients and multiple sclerosis patients were profiled using high-throughput TCR beta sequencing. The multiple sclerosis controls were treatment-naive patients whose relapsing-remitting disease, either stable or active, fulfilled the revised McDonald criteria. Bulk CD8+ and CD4+ T cells were purified by magnetic negative isolation, while CD8+ TEMRA cells were enriched using FACS. Blood was collected in EDTA tubes and processed within 24 hours, with PBMCs isolated through density gradient centrifugation. PBMCs destined for TCR sequencing were cryopreserved in liquid nitrogen and later thawed in a 37 °C water bath. Purity of sorted or isolated CD4+, CD8+ and CD8+ TEMRA cells was at least 90%.

The rearrangement combines TRBV20-1 with TRBJ1-2; no confident D gene assignment can be made. Sequencing was carried out using CD4+ T cells from PBMCs. This sequence was found in a human donor with multiple sclerosis. CDR3 sequence: CSARDPGGLTF. The DNA sequence follows: TGCAGTGCTAGAGATCCCGGAGGTCTCACCTTC.